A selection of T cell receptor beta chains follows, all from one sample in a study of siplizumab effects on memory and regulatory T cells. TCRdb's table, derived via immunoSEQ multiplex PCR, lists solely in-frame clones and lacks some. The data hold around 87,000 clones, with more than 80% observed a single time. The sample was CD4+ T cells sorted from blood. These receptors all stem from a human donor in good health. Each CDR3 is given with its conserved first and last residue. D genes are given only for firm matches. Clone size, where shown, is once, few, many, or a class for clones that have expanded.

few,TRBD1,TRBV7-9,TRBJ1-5,TGTGCCAGCAGCCCCCAGGGGGGAGTTAATCAGCCCCAGCATTTT,CASSPQGGVNQPQHF
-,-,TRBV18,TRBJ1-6,TGTGCCAGCTCACCACCGGACAGAATCAATTCACCCCTCCACTTT,CASSPPDRINSPLHF
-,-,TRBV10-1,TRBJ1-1,TGCGCCAGCAGTGAGGGGATTGGGCGTCGGACTGAAGCTTTCTTT,CASSEGIGRRTEAFF
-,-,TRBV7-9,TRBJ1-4,TGTGCCAGCAGCTTAGGCAGCCAGGGGCCTAATGAAAAACTGTTTTTT,CASSLGSQGPNEKLFF
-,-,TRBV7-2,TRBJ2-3,TGTGCCAGCAGCTTAAGCCAGGCTACGCAGTATTTT,CASSLSQATQYF
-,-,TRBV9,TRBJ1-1,TGTGCCAGCAGCGTAGGAGGCATGAACACTGAAGCTTTCTTT,CASSVGGMNTEAFF
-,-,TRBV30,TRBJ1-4,TGTGCCTGGAGTGGAGGGGGAGAAAAACTGTTTTTT,CAWSGGGEKLFF
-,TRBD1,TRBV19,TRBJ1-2,TGTGCCAGTAAGGACAGGGGCTCTTTAGGCTATGGCTACACCTTC,CASKDRGSLGYGYTF
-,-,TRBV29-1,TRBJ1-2,TGCAGCGTTTCGTTGGGGGACTATGGCTACACCTTC,CSVSLGDYGYTF
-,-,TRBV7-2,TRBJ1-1,TGTGCCAGCAGCTTGTCCTCCAACAGGGCCTTGAACACTGAAGCTTTCTTT,CASSLSSNRALNTEAFF
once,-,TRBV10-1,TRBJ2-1,TGCGCCAGCAGTAGGGACTCCAACAATGAGCAGTTCTTC,CASSRDSNNEQFF
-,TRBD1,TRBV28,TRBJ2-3,TGTGCCAGCAGTTTAAGGCCGGGACAGGGGGCCTATACGCAGTATTTT,CASSLRPGQGAYTQYF
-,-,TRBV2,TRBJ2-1,TGTGCCTCCCAGGGGGGCGGGACAGTCTTC,CASQGGGTVF
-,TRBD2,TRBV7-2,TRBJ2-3,TGTGCCAGCAGCTTAGGAGGGCTAGCGGCAGATACGCAGTATTTT,CASSLGGLAADTQYF
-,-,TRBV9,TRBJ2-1,TGTGCCAGCAGCGTAGCCGGGGACCTCTACAATGAGCAGTTCTTC,CASSVAGDLYNEQFF
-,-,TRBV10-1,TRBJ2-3,TGCGCCAGCAATAGGGACTCTCCCACAGATACGCAGTATTTT,CASNRDSPTDTQYF
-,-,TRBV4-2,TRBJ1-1,TGTGCCAGCAGCCAACCGGCCGGGGGATACACTGAAGCTTTCTTT,CASSQPAGGYTEAFF
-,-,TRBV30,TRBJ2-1,TGTGCCTGGAGTGTACGGCGGGATCCCCCCTACAATGAGCAGTTCTTC,CAWSVRRDPPYNEQFF
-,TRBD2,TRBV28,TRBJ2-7,TGTGCCAGCAGTTTATCGGGGGAGGGCCCGGACGAGCAGTACTTC,CASSLSGEGPDEQYF
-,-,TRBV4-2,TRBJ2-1,TGTGCCAGCAGCTCCCTAGCGCCTACCTACAATGAGCAGTTCTTC,CASSSLAPTYNEQFF
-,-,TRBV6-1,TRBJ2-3,TGTGCCACCAACCGGGATTCGAAAGGCACAGATACGCAGTATTTT,CATNRDSKGTDTQYF
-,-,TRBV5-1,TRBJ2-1,TGCGCCAGCAGCTTGGGAGCCCAAGGGCGGGCAACCTACAATGAGCAGTTCTTC,CASSLGAQGRATYNEQFF
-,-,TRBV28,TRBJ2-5,TGTGCCAGCATAGAGGGCCAGCGGGAAGAGACCCAGTACTTC,CASIEGQREETQYF
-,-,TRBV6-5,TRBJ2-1,TGTGCCAGCAGTTACTCGAGGCCCTCTCCGCGGAATGAGCAGTTCTTC,CASSYSRPSPRNEQFF
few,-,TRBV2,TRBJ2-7,TGTGCCAGCAGGGCCCTACCCTACGAGCAGTACTTC,CASRALPYEQYF
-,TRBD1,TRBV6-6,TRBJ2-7,TGTGCCAGCAGTTCTCGGGACAGGTCATACGAGCAGTACTTC,CASSSRDRSYEQYF
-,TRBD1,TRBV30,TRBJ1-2,TGTGCCTGGAGTACAACAGGGGCCTTCGGAGGCTACACCTTC,CAWSTTGAFGGYTF
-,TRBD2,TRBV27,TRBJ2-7,TGTGCCAGCACCCAATCTAGCGGGAGTACGAGCGAGCAGTACTTC,CASTQSSGSTSEQYF
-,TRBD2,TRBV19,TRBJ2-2,TGTGCCAGTACAAAGGTGTTGGCGGGAGTAGACACCGGGGAGCTGTTTTTT,CASTKVLAGVDTGELFF
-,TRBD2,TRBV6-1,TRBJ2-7,TGTGCCAGCCGACCCAGCGGGAGAGTCAACGAGCAGTACTTC,CASRPSGRVNEQYF
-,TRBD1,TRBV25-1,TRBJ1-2,TGTGCCACATCGATGGGGTATAGTCCGGGACAGGGGGTCGTTGGCTACACCTTC,CATSMGYSPGQGVVGYTF
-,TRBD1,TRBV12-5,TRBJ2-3,TGTGCTAGTGGTTTGGTACTCAACAGGGGGACAGATACGCAGTATTTT,CASGLVLNRGTDTQYF
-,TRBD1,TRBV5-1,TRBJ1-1,TGCGCCAGCAGCTTGGTCCAGGGGGCCCTAGGGACTGAAGCTTTCTTT,CASSLVQGALGTEAFF
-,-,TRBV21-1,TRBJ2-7,TGTGCCAGCAGTTCCTACGAGCAGTACTTC,CASSSYEQYF
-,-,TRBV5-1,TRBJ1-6,TGCGCCAGCAGTAAAAGGGCGGCGGATTCACCCCTCCACTTT,CASSKRAADSPLHF
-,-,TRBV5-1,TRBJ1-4,TGCGCCAGCAGCCGGGGTTCAACTAATGAAAAACTGTTTTTT,CASSRGSTNEKLFF
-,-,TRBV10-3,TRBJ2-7,TGTGCCATCAGTGGGGTGAGCGGCGAGCAGTACTTC,CAISGVSGEQYF
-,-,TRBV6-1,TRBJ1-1,TGTGCCAGCACTCGTAGCGGGGGCCGGAACACTGAAGCTTTCTTT,CASTRSGGRNTEAFF
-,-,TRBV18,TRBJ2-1,TGTGCCAGCTCACCCGACAGGAGCTCCTACAATGAGCAGTTCTTC,CASSPDRSSYNEQFF
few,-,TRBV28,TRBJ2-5,TGTGCCAGCAGTGCGGAGACCCAGTACTTC,CASSAETQYF
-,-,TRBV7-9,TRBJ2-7,TGTGCCAGCAGCACAGGGACTCATCTCTACGAGCAGTACTTC,CASSTGTHLYEQYF
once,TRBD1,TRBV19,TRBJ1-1,TGTGCCAGTAGTATCGGCAGGGGGCAGGTCACTGAAGCTTTCTTT,CASSIGRGQVTEAFF
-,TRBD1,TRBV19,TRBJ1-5,TGTGCCAGCGGACAGGGGAGTCGTCAGCCCCAGCATTTT,CASGQGSRQPQHF
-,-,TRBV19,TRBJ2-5,TGTGCCAGTAGTCCCGGAAACTTAGGGACCCAGTACTTC,CASSPGNLGTQYF
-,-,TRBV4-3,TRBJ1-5,TGCGCCAGCAGCCAAGAACTCCCTAGCAATCAGCCCCAGCATTTT,CASSQELPSNQPQHF
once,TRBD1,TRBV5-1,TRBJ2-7,TGCGCCAGCAGCCCGGGACAGGGTTCCTACGAGCAGTACTTC,CASSPGQGSYEQYF
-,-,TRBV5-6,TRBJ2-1,TGTGCCAGCAGCTTGGGACCCGAGCAGTTCTTC,CASSLGPEQFF
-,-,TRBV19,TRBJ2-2,TGTGCCAGTAGTATCGGAGGGACCGGGGAGCTGTTTTTT,CASSIGGTGELFF
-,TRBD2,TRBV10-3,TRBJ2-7,TGTGCCATCAGTGGCCTTACGGGGGGGTCGTACGAGCAGTACTTC,CAISGLTGGSYEQYF
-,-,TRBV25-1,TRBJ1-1,TGTGCCAGCAGTCCTCACCTTGGGCTGAACACTGAAGCTTTCTTT,CASSPHLGLNTEAFF
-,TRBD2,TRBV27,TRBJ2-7,TGTGCCAGCACGCCAGGGACGACCGGGAGCGGGGGAGTAGGCGAGCAGTACTTC,CASTPGTTGSGGVGEQYF
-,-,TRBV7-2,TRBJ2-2,TGTGCCAGCAGCCTTACCGGCTTGCGGGACACCGGGGAGCTGTTTTTT,CASSLTGLRDTGELFF
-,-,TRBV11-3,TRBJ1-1,TGTGCCAGCAGCTTAAGGGCTGAAGCTTTCTTT,CASSLRAEAFF
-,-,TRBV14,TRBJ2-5,TGTGCCAGCAGCCAAGACAGGGTTGGCGAGACCCAGTACTTC,CASSQDRVGETQYF
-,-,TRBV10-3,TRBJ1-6,TGTGCCATCAGCGGGCCGGGTCAGCCGAATTCACCCCTCCACTTT,CAISGPGQPNSPLHF
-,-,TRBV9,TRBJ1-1,TGTGCCAGCAGCCCTTGGGGAGGGGGGAACACTGAAGCTTTCTTT,CASSPWGGGNTEAFF
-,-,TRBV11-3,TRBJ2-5,TGTGCCAGCAGCTTAAGCAGGGGGGTAGAGACCCAGTACTTC,CASSLSRGVETQYF